Given below is one T cell receptor beta chain in context. The data originate from a study of blood T cell repertoires in COVID-19. Across the whole study: Samples taken during acute and convalescent COVID-19 were collected in the United States, Italy and Spain. PBMCs, B-cell-depleted T cells, or T cells provided the cDNA or gDNA that made up the material.

Under the authors' procedure: Reference gene primer amplification gave estimated nucleated cell counts. Assay used: immunoSEQ multiplex PCR; TCRdb lists only in-frame clones, some missing. V, J and clone size are those of that table, while D and trimming were read from the DNA. The sample consists of some 60,000 clones, 85% to 90% of them appearing once. The V and J ends lost 4 bases and 12 bases, in that order; junction bases with no gene match: 8. CDR3 length equals 12 residues. Germline V gene sequence: CDR1 LNHNV, CDR2 YYDKDF (reference sequence). V and J are TRBV15 and TRBJ1-2; 7 nucleotides line up with TRBD1. The sequencing sample was made of peripheral blood. This TCR derives from a man in his 60s with acute or convalescent COVID-19. The CDR3 region is CATSTLQGRHTF. The CDR3 nucleotides are TGTGCCACCAGCACACTACAGGGGCGGCACACCTTC.